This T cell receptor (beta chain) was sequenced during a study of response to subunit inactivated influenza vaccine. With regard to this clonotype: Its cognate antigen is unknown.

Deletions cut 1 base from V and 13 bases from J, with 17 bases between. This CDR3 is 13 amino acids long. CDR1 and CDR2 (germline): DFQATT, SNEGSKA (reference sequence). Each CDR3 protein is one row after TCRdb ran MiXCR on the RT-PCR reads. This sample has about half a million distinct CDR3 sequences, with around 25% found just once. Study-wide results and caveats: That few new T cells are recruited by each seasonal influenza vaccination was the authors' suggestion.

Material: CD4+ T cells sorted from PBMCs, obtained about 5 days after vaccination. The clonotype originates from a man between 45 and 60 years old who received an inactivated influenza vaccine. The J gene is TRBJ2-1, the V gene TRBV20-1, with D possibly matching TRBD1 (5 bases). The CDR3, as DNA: TGCAGTGCTAGAGTACTGACAGAGGAAGAACAGTTCTTC. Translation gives CSARVLTEEEQFF.